The 30 T cell receptor beta chains given below trace back to one sample, sequenced in a study of T cells in localized non-small cell lung cancer. Profiled with immunoSEQ multiplex PCR; TCRdb holds only in-frame clones, not every one. The sample gives about 21,000 clones, approximately 81% of which show up once; more than 15% is in the top ten. Here the sequenced sample was PBMCs, taken before any cancer treatment. The receptors stem from a woman between 40 and 69 years old with stage II squamous cell lung carcinoma.

The chain links TRBV6-4 to TRBJ2-7; D remains ambiguous. CDR1 MRHNA and CDR2 SNTAGT come from the germline V gene. Deletions cut 0 bases from V and 5 bases from J, with 14 bases between. CDR3 size: 15 residues. The CDR3 DNA sequence: TGTGCCAGCAGTGACTCGAAACATATCGGAAACGAGCAGTACTTC. Protein sequence: CASSDSKHIGNEQYF.

J is TRBJ2-5 and V is TRBV6-5, with D perhaps TRBD1 (6 bases). Germline V lookup: CDR1 MNHEY, CDR2 SVGAGI. Deletions cut 6 bases from V and 5 bases from J, with 16 bases between. The CDR3 has 14 residues. The CDR3 DNA follows: TGTGCCAGCAGCCAAACAGGGTTAGGTGAGACCCAGTACTTC. It encodes CASSQTGLGETQYF.

J is TRBJ1-1 and V is TRBV25-1; D is perhaps TRBD1 (5 bases). The ends were cut back, 6 bases at V and 8 bases at J, with 13 bases in the middle. Germline CDR1 reads MGHDK; CDR2 reads SYGVNS. The length of the CDR3 is 12 residues. In DNA, the CDR3 is TGTGCCAGCAGAAGGCAGGGCCACGAAGCTTTCTTT. Its protein product is CASRRQGHEAFF.

Points on this clone: At one boundary the junction diverges from the germline segment, which might be a read error. This chain connects TRBV14 to TRBJ2-6; D is unclear. There are 13 residues in the CDR3. The germline CDR1 and CDR2 sequences are SGHDN and FVKESK. This CDR3 is CASSPHGRAVPTF. CDR3 coding DNA: TGTGCCAGCAGCCCCCATGGCCGGGCCGTCCCGACTTTC.

This clone was observed a handful of times. V and J are TRBV2 and TRBJ1-2; perhaps TRBD1 as D (5 bases). V lost 0 bases and J lost 12, with 17 bases in between. CDR1 and CDR2 (germline): SNHLY, FYNNEI. This CDR3 region has 14 residues. Here the CDR3 reads CASSEALARGVNTF. The DNA for the CDR3 is TGTGCCAGCAGTGAAGCGCTTGCGAGGGGTGTTAACACCTTC.

This clone appeared a few times. This chain joins TRBV6-5 and TRBJ1-5; D gene uncertain. V shed 5 bases and J shed 11 bases, with 16 bases lying between them. Germline loops: CDR1 MNHEY, CDR2 SVGAGI. This CDR3 has 13 amino acids. CDR3 sequence reads: CASSEKENLAQHF. The CDR3 DNA sequence: TGTGCCAGCAGTGAAAAGGAAAATCTGGCCCAGCATTTT.

This clone was seen just once. The chain joins TRBV5-4 to TRBJ2-7; 7 positions agree with TRBD2. The CDR3 is made up of 14 amino acids. CDR1 and CDR2 from the germline V gene are SGHNT and YYREEE (reference sequence). The V and J ends lost 0 bases and 4 bases, in that order; junction bases with no gene match: 4. The CDR3 bases are TGTGCCAGCAGCTTGGCTAGCGGCCGTTACGAGCAGTACTTC. Its translation: CASSLASGRYEQYF.

The chain uses TRBV6-1 and TRBJ1-4; perhaps TRBD1 as D (5 bases). The germline gives CDR1 MNHNS, CDR2 SASEGT. The V end lost 7 bases, the J end lost 3 bases, and 12 bases lay between the germline ends. The CDR3 contains 14 residues. CDR3 nucleotide sequence: TGTGCCAGCAATCCCAGGGCCGCTAATGAAAAACTGTTTTTT. It codes for CASNPRAANEKLFF.

Only one count was recorded for this clone. This chain connects TRBV6-1 to TRBJ2-5, with a tentative D call TRBD2 (6 bases). This CDR3 has 11 residues. Germline V gene sequence: CDR1 MNHNS, CDR2 SASEGT. V lost 11 bases and J 5 bases, leaving 12 bases between the germline ends. The CDR3 sequence is CASDGGETQYF. CDR3 nucleotides: TGTGCCTCAGACGGAGGGGAGACCCAGTACTTC.

The chain joins TRBV5-1 to TRBJ2-7; D not certain. The CDR3 is made up of 18 amino acids. Germline V gene sequence: CDR1 SGHRS, CDR2 YFSETQ. Trimming removed 1 base at V and 3 bases at J, with 23 bases between. The CDR3 region is CASSLLNENGASFYEQYF. DNA of the CDR3: TGCGCCAGCAGCTTGTTGAACGAGAACGGAGCAAGTTTCTACGAGCAGTACTTC.

The chain links TRBV9 to TRBJ2-7, with D tentatively TRBD2 (5 bases). The CDR3 consists of 14 residues. Germline V gives CDR1 SGDLS, CDR2 YYNGEE. V lost 2 bases and J lost 3, with 12 bases in between. For the CDR3, the DNA is TGTGCCAGCAGCGTCGGTAGCCGGGACTACGAGCAGTACTTC. Translation: CASSVGSRDYEQYF.

In nucleotides, the CDR3 is TGTGCCAGCAGCCCGGGACAGGGGAACACTGAAGCTTTCTTT. Its protein is CASSPGQGNTEAFF. The chain is built from TRBV5-4 and TRBJ1-1, with 9 bases that match TRBD1. Germline CDR1 SGHNT, CDR2 YYREEE (reference sequence). J gave up 1 base and V 4 bases, and 2 bases lay outside the gene matches. This CDR3 comprises 14 residues.

This chain connects TRBV5-1 to TRBJ1-3; TRBD1 might be the D (6 bases). This CDR3 contains 15 residues. CDR1 is SGHRS, CDR2 YFSETQ, per germline. Trimming took 0 bases from V and 3 from J, leaving 10 bases between them. The CDR3 sequence is CASSLVGGGGNTIYF. The CDR3 DNA follows: TGCGCCAGCAGCTTGGTGGGGGGCGGTGGAAACACCATATATTTT.

V and J are TRBV27 and TRBJ1-1, with D perhaps matching TRBD1 (6 bases). Trimming removed 3 bases at V and 8 bases at J, with 22 bases between. Germline loops: CDR1 MNHEY, CDR2 SMNVEV (reference sequence). The CDR3 totals 16 residues. Here the CDR3 reads CASSFLSPNGQIEAFF. In DNA form, the CDR3 reads TGTGCCAGCAGTTTTCTCTCACCGAATGGACAGATCGAAGCTTTCTTT.

This clone came up once. The chain employs TRBV4-2 and TRBJ1-2; TRBD1 matches at 11 bases. The germline gives CDR1 LGHNA, CDR2 YNFKEQ. Trimming took 0 bases from V and 8 from J; bases not matched to a gene: 5. This CDR3 is 15 amino acids long. The CDR3 reads CASSQDAGTGGGYTF. CDR3 coding DNA: TGTGCCAGCAGCCAAGATGCGGGGACAGGGGGGGGCTACACCTTC.

The chain is built from TRBV11-3 and TRBJ2-2; TRBD1 might be the D (5 bases). Germline CDR1 reads SGHNT; CDR2 reads YENEEA. The CDR3 is made up of 15 amino acids. Trimming pared 0 bases from V and 8 bases from J, leaving 13 bases between. CDR3 loop: CASSLEGRWTGELFF. The CDR3 DNA follows: TGTGCCAGCAGCTTAGAGGGCAGGTGGACAGGGGAGCTGTTTTTT.

The chain links TRBV7-9 to TRBJ1-2; TRBD1 matches at 8 bases. With V trimmed by 6 bases and J by 5 bases, 5 bases remained unmatched. Germline CDR1 is SEHNR and CDR2 is FQNEAQ (reference sequence). The CDR3 is made up of 13 amino acids. The CDR3 here is CASSSGQEYGYTF. In nucleotides, the CDR3 is TGTGCCAGCAGTTCGGGACAGGAGTATGGCTACACCTTC.

CDR3 sequence reads: CASSLDPRGDTEAFF. CDR3 DNA: TGTGCCAGCAGCTTGGACCCTCGAGGGGACACTGAAGCTTTCTTT. The gene calls are TRBV5-5 and TRBJ1-1, with a tentative D call TRBD1 (5 bases). V dropped 0 bases and J dropped 3 bases, with 12 bases sitting between them. Germline lookup yields CDR1 SGHKS and CDR2 YYEKEE (reference sequence). There are 15 residues in the CDR3.

DNA for the CDR3: TGTGCCAGCAGGCAATCCGGACTAGCGGGCCACGAGCAGTACTTC. This gives the protein CASRQSGLAGHEQYF. This chain links TRBV6-6 with TRBJ2-7, with 11 bases that match TRBD2. There are 15 residues in the CDR3. The V gene end was trimmed by 6 bases and the J gene end by 5 bases; junction bases not matched to a gene: 9. Per germline, CDR1 MNHNY and CDR2 SVGAGI (reference sequence).

V is TRBV5-1 and J is TRBJ1-3, with 8 positions matching TRBD1. J gave up 4 bases and V 0 bases, and 12 bases lay outside the gene matches. Germline CDR1 is SGHRS and CDR2 is YFSETQ. The CDR3 is 18 amino acids. The DNA for the CDR3 is TGCGCCAGCAGCTTGGGGGACAGGAGGCTTTTTTCCGGAAACACCATATATTTT. Protein: CASSLGDRRLFSGNTIYF.

The genes are TRBV11-2 and TRBJ2-1; 11 positions agree with TRBD2. CDR1 is SGHAT, CDR2 FQNNGV, per germline. The CDR3 covers 18 residues. J gave up 7 bases and V 3 bases, and 14 bases lay outside the gene matches. The CDR3 DNA is TGTGCCAGCAGCTTCCGCTCGCTAACTAGCGGGAGTTGGAATGAGCAGTTCTTC. Residues: CASSFRSLTSGSWNEQFF. Full variable domain (missing parts from reference TRBV11-2 and TRBJ2-1): EAGVAQSPRYKIIEKRQSVAFWCNPISGHATLYWYQQILGQGPKLLIQFQNNGVVDDSQLPKDRFSAERLKGVDSTLKIQPAKLEDSAVYLCASSFRSLTSGSWNEQFFGPGTRLTVL.

The chain combines TRBV29-1 with TRBJ2-2; no reliable D call. Trimming took 4 bases from V and 0 from J, leaving 9 bases between them. CDR1 SQVTM and CDR2 ANQGSEA come from the germline V gene. The length of the CDR3 is 14 residues. CDR3 bases: TGCAGCGTTGGGCACGTCGCGAACACCGGGGAGCTGTTTTTT. Its protein product is CSVGHVANTGELFF.

V is TRBV5-5 and J is TRBJ2-2; D is ambiguous. This CDR3 is 17 amino acids long. V was cut by 3 bases and J by 0 bases, with 15 bases left in between. Per the germline V gene, CDR1 is SGHKS and CDR2 is YYEKEE (reference sequence). CDR3 protein: CASSSRIGRTNTGELFF. The CDR3 DNA sequence: TGTGCCAGCAGCTCCCGGATAGGACGGACGAACACCGGGGAGCTGTTTTTT.

The gene calls are TRBV6-6 and TRBJ2-7; TRBD2 matches 7 bases. The CDR3 is 14 residues long. V shed 6 bases and J 7 bases; nucleotides not matched to a gene: 12. Germline-derived CDR1 and CDR2 are MNHNY and SVGAGI (reference sequence). The CDR3 nucleotides are TGTGCCAGCAGCCTCGGGGGGACTGATTTTGAGCAGTACTTC. Its translation: CASSLGGTDFEQYF.

Only a few counts were recorded for this clone. The CDR3 protein is CASSRDSRLDEQFF. CDR3 sequence (DNA): TGTGCCAGCAGCCGGGACAGCCGCCTGGATGAGCAGTTCTTC. The chain recombines TRBV28 with TRBJ2-1; 7 nucleotides agree with TRBD1. V gave up 6 bases and J gave up 8 bases; unmatched junction bases: 10. The CDR3 sequence is 14 residues long. Per germline, CDR1 MDHEN and CDR2 SYDVKM. Full variable domain (outside the CDR3, taken from reference TRBV28 and TRBJ2-1): DVKVTQSSRYLVKRTGEKVFLECVQDMDHENMFWYRQDPGLGLRLIYFSYDVKMKEKGDIPEGYSVSREKKERFSLILESASTNQTSMYLCASSRDSRLDEQFFGPGTRLTVL.

The CDR3 region is CASSSGTGGNEQFF. The CDR3 nucleotides are TGTGCCAGCAGCTCCGGGACAGGGGGCAATGAGCAGTTCTTC. The rearrangement joins TRBV9 to TRBJ2-1, with 11 bases that match TRBD1. V was clipped by 4 bases and J by 6 bases; unmatched bases: 3. CDR1 SGDLS and CDR2 YYNGEE come from the germline V gene. The length of the CDR3 is 14 residues.

V gene TRBV7-9 combines with J gene TRBJ2-1, with unresolved D. The CDR3 is 13 residues long. V dropped 5 bases and J dropped 8 bases, with 13 bases sitting between them. Germline CDR1 SEHNR, CDR2 FQNEAQ (reference sequence). This CDR3 reads CASSPPGDYEQFF. For the CDR3, the DNA is TGTGCCAGCAGCCCCCCTGGAGACTATGAGCAGTTCTTC.

CDR3 loop: CASSSGTGAYEQYF. The CDR3 region has the DNA TGTGCCAGCAGCTCCGGGACAGGGGCCTACGAGCAGTACTTC. This chain links TRBV7-9 with TRBJ2-7, with TRBD1 matching 10 bases. There are 14 residues in the CDR3. V shed 4 bases, J shed 2 bases, and the junction held 2 bases outside the gene matches. Germline lookup yields CDR1 SEHNR and CDR2 FQNEAQ (reference sequence).

The CDR3 DNA sequence: TGTGCCAGCAGTTCCCAACTAGCGGGGTTTAGCACAGATACGCAGTATTTT. Protein: CASSSQLAGFSTDTQYF. The chain joins TRBV2 to TRBJ2-3; 10 bases agree with TRBD2. The germline gives CDR1 SNHLY, CDR2 FYNNEI. With V trimmed by 5 bases and J by 0 bases, 8 bases remained unmatched. CDR3 length: 17 residues.

CDR3 coding DNA: TGTGCCAGCAGCCCGGGAGCGAGCGAGCAGTACTTC. Protein: CASSPGASEQYF. This chain links TRBV7-8 with TRBJ2-7, with a possible D match to TRBD2 (6 bases). Looked up from germline, CDR1 is SGHVS and CDR2 is FQNEAQ. The CDR3 extends over 12 amino acids. Trimming shortened V by 5 bases and J by 6 bases, and 11 bases separated the two germline ends.